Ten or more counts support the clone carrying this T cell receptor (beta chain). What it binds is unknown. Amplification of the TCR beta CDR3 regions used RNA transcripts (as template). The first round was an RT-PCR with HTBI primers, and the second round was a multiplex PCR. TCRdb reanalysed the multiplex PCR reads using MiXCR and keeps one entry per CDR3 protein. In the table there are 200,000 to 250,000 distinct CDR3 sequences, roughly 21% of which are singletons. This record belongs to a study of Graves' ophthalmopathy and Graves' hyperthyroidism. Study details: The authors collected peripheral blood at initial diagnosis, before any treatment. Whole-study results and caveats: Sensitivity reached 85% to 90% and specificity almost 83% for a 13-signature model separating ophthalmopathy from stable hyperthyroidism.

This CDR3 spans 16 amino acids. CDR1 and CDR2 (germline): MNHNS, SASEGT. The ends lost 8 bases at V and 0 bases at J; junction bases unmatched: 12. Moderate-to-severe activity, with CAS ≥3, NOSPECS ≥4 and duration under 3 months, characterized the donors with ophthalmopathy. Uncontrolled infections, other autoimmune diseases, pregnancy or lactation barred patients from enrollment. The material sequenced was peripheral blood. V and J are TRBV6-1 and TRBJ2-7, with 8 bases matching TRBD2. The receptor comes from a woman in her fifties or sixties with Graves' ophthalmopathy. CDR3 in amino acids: CASRSQTSGSSYEQYF. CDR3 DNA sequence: TGTGCCAGCCGATCACAAACTAGCGGTAGCTCCTACGAGCAGTACTTC.